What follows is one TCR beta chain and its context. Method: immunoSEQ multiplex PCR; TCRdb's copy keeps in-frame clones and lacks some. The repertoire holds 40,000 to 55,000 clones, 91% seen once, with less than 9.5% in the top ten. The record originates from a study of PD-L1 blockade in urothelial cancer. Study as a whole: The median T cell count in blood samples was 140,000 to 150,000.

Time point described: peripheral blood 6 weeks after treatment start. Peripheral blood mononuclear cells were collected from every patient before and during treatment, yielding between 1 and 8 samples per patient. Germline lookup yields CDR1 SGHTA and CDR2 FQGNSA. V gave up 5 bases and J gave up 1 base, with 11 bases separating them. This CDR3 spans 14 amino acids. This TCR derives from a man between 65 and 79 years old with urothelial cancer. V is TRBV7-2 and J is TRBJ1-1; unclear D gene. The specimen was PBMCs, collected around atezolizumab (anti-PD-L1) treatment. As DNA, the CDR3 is TGTGCCAGCAGCCGCAGTCCTCCGAACACTGAAGCTTTCTTT. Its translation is CASSRSPPNTEAFF.